These 31 T cell receptor beta chains share one sample of origin, sequenced in a study of post-analysis software for immune sequencing data (dated by TCRdb to the mid-2010s). Paper-wide results and their limitations: Significantly higher frequencies in patients than in controls were found for about 5 TRBV segments, including TRBV5-6, TRBV5-1 and TRBV20-1.

No antigen is known for these receptors. The library was prepared using PCR. Instrument used: Illumina HiSeq 2500. To reduce PCR and sequencing biases, unique molecular identifiers were built into the TCR beta cDNA libraries. Using fastp trimming at Q25 and MiXCR clonotype assembly, TCRdb reanalyzed the public sequencing data and kept in-frame beta chains. Every CDR3 protein is listed once, alongside the most common genes and DNA of its rows. The sample profile shows roughly 800,000 distinct CDR3 sequences; around 46% of them were found once. The ten largest clones add up to 4.9% of the sample. The sequencing sample was made of blood. These receptors were obtained from a girl aged 5-17 years with multiple sclerosis.

This clonotype was counted many times. The V and J genes are TRBV5-1 and TRBJ1-5, with a tentative D call TRBD1 (6 bases). V lost 3 bases and J lost 2, with 9 bases in between. The germline V gene has CDR1 SGHRS and CDR2 YFSETQ. There are 14 residues in the CDR3. The CDR3 loop reads CASSWEGGNQPQHF. The CDR3 nucleotides read TGCGCCAGCAGCTGGGAGGGGGGCAATCAGCCCCAGCATTTT.

The table lists this clonotype with a few counts. The chain is built from TRBV12-3 or TRBV12-4 and TRBJ2-1; 7 bases match TRBD2. There are 15 residues in the CDR3. Trimming cost V 2 bases and J 10 bases; bases outside gene matches: 11. The CDR3 DNA sequence: TGTGCCAGCAGTTTAATGGGGGAGGGCCTTTTCGAGCAGTTCTTC. Its translation: CASSLMGEGLFEQFF.

The chain links TRBV5-5 to TRBJ2-7; the match to TRBD2 covers 14 bases. Germline loops: CDR1 SGHKS, CDR2 YYEKEE (reference sequence). The V gene end was trimmed by 5 bases and the J gene end by 4 bases; junction bases not matched to a gene: 8. The CDR3 consists of 16 residues. The DNA for the CDR3 is TGTGCCAGCAGTCTGTCCGGGACTAGCGGGAGATACGAGCAGTACTTC. Its translation is CASSLSGTSGRYEQYF.

The table lists this clonotype with a few counts. The chain employs TRBV5-1 and TRBJ2-5; possibly TRBD2 for D (5 bases). V shed 5 bases and J shed 2 bases, with 10 bases lying between them. The CDR3 spans 13 residues. The germline CDR1 and CDR2 sequences are SGHRS and YFSETQ. The CDR3 spells CASRVGLQETQYF. DNA of the CDR3: TGCGCCAGCAGAGTCGGACTGCAAGAGACCCAGTACTTC. The whole variable domain, remainder taken from reference TRBV5-1 and TRBJ2-5, is KAGVTQTPRYLIKTRGQQVTLSCSPISGHRSVSWYQQTPGQGLQFLFEYFSETQRNKGNFPGRFSGRQFSNSRSEMNVSTLELGDSALYLCASRVGLQETQYFGPGTRLLVL.

V is TRBV29-1 and J is TRBJ1-1; possible D gene TRBD1, 5 bases. The CDR3 totals 14 residues. The V gene lost 7 bases and the J gene lost 1 base, with 16 bases spanning the gap. The germline CDR1 and CDR2 sequences are SQVTM and ANQGSEA. Here the CDR3 reads CSAYQGRKNTEAFF. DNA for the CDR3: TGCAGCGCATACCAGGGACGGAAGAACACTGAAGCTTTCTTT. The full variable domain, with the rest looked up from reference TRBV29-1 and TRBJ1-1, is SAVISQKPSRDICQRGTSLTIQCQVDSQVTMMFWYRQQPGQSLTLIATANQGSEATYESGFVIDKFPISRPNLTFSTLTVSNMSPEDSSIYLCSAYQGRKNTEAFFGQGTRLTVV.

The chain links TRBV5-6 to TRBJ2-7; D unresolved. V was pared by 0 bases and J by 3 bases, with 13 bases between. The CDR3 has 15 residues. CDR1 is SGHDT, CDR2 YYEEEE, per germline. The CDR3: CASSLDVMGIYEQYF. The CDR3 DNA reads as TGTGCCAGCAGCTTGGATGTGATGGGGATCTACGAGCAGTACTTC.

This clonotype was detected a few times. The J gene is TRBJ1-2, the V gene TRBV7-9; 8 bases agree with TRBD1. CDR1 is SEHNR, CDR2 FQNEAQ, per germline (reference sequence). The J segment lost 6 bases and the V segment lost 4 bases, leaving 10 bases of the junction unmatched. This CDR3 is built from 15 residues. The CDR3 DNA reads TGTGCCAGCAGCTCCCCATCGACAGGGGCCCATGGCTACACCTTC. This codes for CASSSPSTGAHGYTF.

V and J are TRBV7-2 and TRBJ1-5, with 7 nucleotides matching TRBD1. CDR1 and CDR2 from the germline V gene are SGHTA and FQGNSA. This CDR3 region has 14 residues. V shed 5 bases and J 7 bases; nucleotides not matched to a gene: 8. The CDR3: CASSQRQGEQPQHF. The DNA for the CDR3 is TGTGCCAGCAGCCAGCGACAGGGAGAACAGCCCCAGCATTTT.

The chain recombines TRBV2 with TRBJ1-2; no reliable D call. Germline lookup yields CDR1 SNHLY and CDR2 FYNNEI. V was shortened by 1 base and J by 4 bases, with 7 bases between the two germline ends. The CDR3 is 13 amino acids. The CDR3 spells CASSEGQFYGYTF. The CDR3 nucleotides read TGTGCCAGCAGTGAAGGGCAGTTCTATGGCTACACCTTC.

The V and J genes are TRBV10-3 and TRBJ2-5, with D tentatively TRBD2 (6 bases). The J call may be incorrect, as the DNA end agrees better with TRBJ2-7. Germline-derived CDR1 and CDR2 are ENHRY and SYGVKD. The CDR3 is made up of 15 amino acids. CDR3 sequence reads: CAISDPSSVSYEQYF. CDR3 in DNA: TGTGCCATCAGTGACCCGTCTAGCGTGTCCTACGAGCAGTACTTC.

The chain couples TRBV6-5 to TRBJ2-4; 15 nucleotides match TRBD2. Germline assignment: CDR1 MNHEY and CDR2 SVGAGI. The J segment lost 0 bases and the V segment lost 4 bases, leaving 4 bases of the junction unmatched. The CDR3 totals 18 residues. CDR3 nucleotide sequence: TGTGCCAGCAGTTCTGGACTAGCGGGAGGGGGAGCCAAAAACATTCAGTACTTC. This encodes CASSSGLAGGGAKNIQYF.

The V call is TRBV9, the J call TRBJ2-7; D perhaps matches TRBD2 (5 bases). Trimming removed 0 bases at V and 6 bases at J, with 16 bases between. Per germline, CDR1 SGDLS and CDR2 YYNGEE. The CDR3 length is 15 residues. DNA for the CDR3: TGTGCCAGCAGCGTAGAATCGGGAATTCTGGCCGAGCAGTACTTC. Its translation: CASSVESGILAEQYF. Using reference TRBV9 and TRBJ2-7 for the parts outside the CDR3, the full variable domain is DSGVTQTPKHLITATGQRVTLRCSPRSGDLSVYWYQQSLDQGLQFLIQYYNGEERAKGNILERFSAQQFPDLHSELNLSSLELGDSALYFCASSVESGILAEQYFGPGTRLTVT.

In its sample, this clonotype was seen a few times. CDR3 amino acids: CASGLLNEQYF. The CDR3 region has the DNA TGTGCCAGCGGGCTTCTAAACGAGCAGTACTTC. This chain joins TRBV12-3 or TRBV12-4 and TRBJ2-7; D unresolved. This CDR3 is 11 amino acids long. Trimming pared 8 bases from V and 5 bases from J, leaving 10 bases between.

The rearrangement links TRBV6-5 to TRBJ2-1; D perhaps matches TRBD2 (5 bases). The ends were cut back, 6 bases at V and 3 bases at J, with 18 bases in the middle. Germline-derived CDR1 and CDR2 are MNHEY and SVGAGI. CDR3 length equals 16 residues. CDR3 sequence: CASSPFDGGYYNEQFF. As DNA, the CDR3 is TGTGCCAGCAGCCCCTTCGACGGCGGGTACTACAATGAGCAGTTCTTC.

This clonotype was detected only once. The genes are TRBV7-2 and TRBJ2-7; D assignment may be TRBD1 or TRBD2 (5 bases each). Germline V gene lookup returns CDR1 SGHTA and CDR2 FQGNSA. V was cut by 4 bases and J by 6 bases, with 13 bases left in between. The CDR3 sequence is 13 residues long. CDR3 nucleotides: TGTGCCAGCAGCTACACCGGGGCTCTCGAGCAGTACTTC. Its translation: CASSYTGALEQYF. Drawing the rest from reference TRBV7-2 and TRBJ2-7, the complete variable domain is GAGVSQSPSNKVTEKGKDVELRCDPISGHTALYWYRQSLGQGLEFLIYFQGNSAPDKSGLPSDRFSAERTGGSVSTLTIQRTQQEDSAVYLCASSYTGALEQYFGPGTRLTVT.

The chain couples TRBV14 to TRBJ2-7; 8 bases align to TRBD1. Germline CDR1 SGHDN, CDR2 FVKESK. V shed 4 bases, J shed 2 bases, and the junction held 7 bases outside the gene matches. The CDR3 sequence is 15 residues long. The CDR3 nucleotides are TGTGCCAGCAGCCGCTCGACAGGGGAAACCTACGAGCAGTACTTC. It is translated as CASSRSTGETYEQYF. Full variable domain (missing parts from reference TRBV14 and TRBJ2-7): EAGVTQFPSHSVIEKGQTVTLRCDPISGHDNLYWYRRVMGKEIKFLLHFVKESKQDESGMPNNRFLAERTGGTYSTLKVQPAELEDSGVYFCASSRSTGETYEQYFGPGTRLTVT.

This chain joins TRBV6-1 and TRBJ2-6, with TRBD2 matching 7 bases. The CDR3 sequence is 16 residues long. The ends lost 4 bases at V and 1 base at J; junction bases unmatched: 4. Looked up from germline, CDR1 is MNHNS and CDR2 is SASEGT. The CDR3 here is CASSGLAGSGANVLTF. As DNA, the CDR3 is TGTGCCAGCAGTGGCTTAGCGGGTTCTGGGGCCAACGTCCTGACTTTC.

The V call is TRBV4-2, the J call TRBJ2-4, with a tentative D call TRBD2 (6 bases). The J call is in doubt because the DNA end fits TRBJ2-7 better. This CDR3 has 15 residues. Germline V gene sequence: CDR1 LGHNA, CDR2 YNFKEQ. The CDR3: CASSQDRAGRGEQYF. The CDR3 DNA sequence: TGTGCCAGCAGCCAAGATCGTGCGGGAAGGGGCGAGCAGTACTTC.

This clonotype has a handful of counts. The chain has TRBV7-2 and TRBJ2-1; D tentatively fits TRBD1 or TRBD2 (5 bases each). Germline CDR1 reads SGHTA; CDR2 reads FQGNSA. The CDR3 is 15 amino acids. Trimming took 2 bases from V and 3 from J, leaving 11 bases between them. CDR3 DNA: TGTGCCAGCAGCTTAACCGGGACGCTCTACAATGAGCAGTTCTTC. It translates to CASSLTGTLYNEQFF.

This clonotype was counted a few times. The rearrangement links TRBV7-9 to TRBJ2-5; 11 bases fit TRBD1. Germline V gene data show CDR1 as SEHNR and CDR2 as FQNEAQ (reference sequence). V shed 4 bases, J shed 1 base, and the junction held 5 bases outside the gene matches. This CDR3 region has 16 residues. CDR3 amino acids: CASSSRGQGAQETQYF. The CDR3 DNA sequence: TGTGCCAGCAGCTCCCGAGGACAGGGGGCCCAAGAGACCCAGTACTTC.

This sequence joins TRBV12-3 or TRBV12-4 and TRBJ1-1; D remains unclear. Trimming took off 6 bases at V and 5 bases at J, with 10 bases between the two ends. The CDR3 extends over 12 amino acids. CDR3 sequence (DNA): TGTGCCAGCAGGTTGGATGGGACTGAAGCTTTCTTT. Its translation: CASRLDGTEAFF.

There are a few counts of this clonotype. The chain recombines TRBV6-2 or TRBV6-3 with TRBJ2-7; 9 nucleotides line up with TRBD2. This CDR3 has 13 amino acids. Trimming removed 8 bases from V and 2 bases from J; junction bases left unmatched: 4. Germline loops: CDR1 MNHEY, CDR2 SVGEGT. The CDR3 reads CASWASGAYEQYF. Here the CDR3 DNA reads TGTGCCAGCTGGGCTAGCGGGGCCTACGAGCAGTACTTC.

This rearrangement joins TRBV4-2 to TRBJ1-2; 7 positions agree with TRBD1. From germline, CDR1 is LGHNA and CDR2 YNFKEQ. The CDR3 sequence is 14 residues long. The junction had 11 bases not matched to a gene; V was cut back by 7 bases and J by 6 bases. CDR3: CASIGTETRDGYTF. CDR3 nucleotide sequence: TGTGCCAGCATCGGGACAGAAACTAGGGATGGCTACACCTTC.

V and J are TRBV20-1 and TRBJ2-5; D gene uncertain. Germline CDR1 DFQATT, CDR2 SNEGSKA (reference sequence). V was trimmed by 6 bases and J by 0 bases, leaving 17 bases between them. This CDR3 region has 15 residues. The CDR3 reads CSAAPRVWDQETQYF. The CDR3 nucleotides read TGCAGTGCAGCACCCCGAGTCTGGGACCAAGAGACCCAGTACTTC.

CDR3 bases: TGCAGTGCTAGCCCGCCTGTTCCTTCGTTTTCCTACGAGCAGTACTTC. Protein sequence: CSASPPVPSFSYEQYF. V and J are TRBV20-1 and TRBJ2-7; the D is unclear. The germline V and J ends were trimmed by 3 bases and 1 base, with 19 bases remaining between them. Germline CDR1 and CDR2: DFQATT and SNEGSKA (reference sequence). The CDR3 is 16 residues long.

The chain joins TRBV4-3 to TRBJ2-7, with D possibly called TRBD1 or TRBD2 (8 bases each). Germline V gene sequence: CDR1 LGHNA, CDR2 YSLEER. V was pared by 0 bases and J by 0 bases, with 24 bases between. The CDR3 contains 20 residues. The CDR3, as DNA: TGCGCCAGCAGCCAAGAATACAGGGGGAGCGGCAGCGGGGGCTCCTACGAGCAGTACTTC. It is translated as CASSQEYRGSGSGGSYEQYF.

In this sample, this clonotype turned up a few times. The V and J genes are TRBV24-1 and TRBJ2-3, with D tentatively TRBD1 or TRBD2 (5 bases each). Trimming shortened V by 3 bases and J by 0 bases, and 15 bases separated the two germline ends. The germline V gene has CDR1 KGHDR and CDR2 SFDVKD. This CDR3 contains 17 residues. CDR3 residues: CATSDGSGPSSTDTQYF. CDR3 nucleotide sequence: TGTGCCACCAGTGATGGGTCGGGACCGTCTAGCACAGATACGCAGTATTTT.

This clonotype appeared a few times. The gene calls are TRBV6-5 and TRBJ1-4; D remains unclear. Trimming took off 5 bases at V and 5 bases at J, with 18 bases between the two ends. The CDR3 is made up of 16 amino acids. The germline V gene encodes CDR1 MNHEY and CDR2 SVGAGI. CDR3 DNA sequence: TGTGCCAGCAGTCCTGATTATCCAGCTTTGAATGAAAAACTGTTTTTT. Encoded protein: CASSPDYPALNEKLFF.

The sample holds a few counts of this clonotype. V usage is TRBV3-1 and J usage is TRBJ2-1; D could derive from TRBD1 or TRBD2 (5 bases each). From germline, CDR1 is LGHDT and CDR2 YNNKEL (reference sequence). This CDR3 has 14 residues. V shed 4 bases and J shed 3 bases, with 10 bases lying between them. The CDR3 here is CASSRGPNYNEQFF. CDR3 nucleotide sequence: TGTGCCAGCAGCCGGGGACCCAACTACAATGAGCAGTTCTTC.

The V call is TRBV6-5, the J call TRBJ2-4; D may correspond to TRBD1 or TRBD2 (5 bases each). The last part of the DNA fits TRBJ2-7 better; the J call may be wrong. Germline loops: CDR1 MNHEY, CDR2 SVGAGI. The CDR3 sequence is 13 residues long. The CDR3 sequence: CASTRDGSYEQYF. DNA of the CDR3: TGTGCCAGCACACGGGACGGATCCTACGAGCAGTACTTC.

This clonotype was found a few times. The CDR3 loop reads CASSLGLALETQYF. The CDR3 DNA follows: TGTGCCAGCAGCTTAGGCCTAGCCCTTGAGACCCAGTACTTC. The chain has TRBV7-9 and TRBJ2-5, with a weak D call TRBD2 (5 bases). CDR1 is SEHNR, CDR2 FQNEAQ, per germline (reference sequence). V shed 1 base and J shed 5 bases, with 11 bases lying between them. The CDR3 runs to 14 residues.